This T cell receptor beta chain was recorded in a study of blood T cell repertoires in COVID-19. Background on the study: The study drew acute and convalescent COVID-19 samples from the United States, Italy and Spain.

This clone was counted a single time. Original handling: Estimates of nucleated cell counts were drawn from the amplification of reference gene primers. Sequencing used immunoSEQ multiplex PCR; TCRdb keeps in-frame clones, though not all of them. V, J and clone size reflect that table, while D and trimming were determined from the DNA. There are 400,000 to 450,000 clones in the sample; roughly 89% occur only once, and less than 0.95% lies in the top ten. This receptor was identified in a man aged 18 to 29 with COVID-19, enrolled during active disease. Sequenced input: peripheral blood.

The CDR3 DNA sequence: TGTGCCAGCAGAGCCGGACAGGGTAAACAAGAGACCCAGTACTTC. Encoded protein: CASRAGQGKQETQYF. The rearrangement joins TRBV27 to TRBJ2-5; 8 nucleotides align to TRBD1. J gave up 2 bases and V 6 bases, and 8 bases lay outside the gene matches. This CDR3 is built from 15 residues. CDR1 MNHEY and CDR2 SMNVEV come from the germline V gene (reference sequence).